This T cell receptor beta chain was sequenced in a study of T cell repertoires in cytomegalovirus infection (dated by TCRdb to between 2018 and 2020). Regarding the complete study: Peptide stimulations targeted recently identified HLA-C-restricted CMV epitopes, whose presentation resists viral immunomodulation, together with well-studied HLA-B-restricted epitopes. The HLA type of each donor mattered for the analysis, because public TCR beta signatures pointed to carriage of CMV infection along with the matching HLA type. Broad study findings and their caveats: The ex vivo response was dominated by HLA-C-restricted CMV-specific TCR beta clonotypes, which also provided the single most frequent clonotype in two of eight donors. In both this cohort and an independent 352-donor cohort, the cumulative frequency of public TCR beta family members distinguished carriers of CMV infection plus the relevant HLA type.

The CDR3 holds 14 amino acids from the cysteine to the phenylalanine. The DNA shown is the 42-base CDR3, in frame from base 1. Trimming at the junction amounts to 10 bases on V and 7 bases on J, and the germline ends lie 19 bases apart. As regards this clonotype: Its recognized antigen is unknown. No per-base quality is available; no much larger clone lies one base away.

For sequencing, an Illumina HiSeq 1500 was employed. The public reads were reanalyzed by TCRdb: fastp trimming at Q25, MiXCR alignment, in-frame beta chains only. Rows matching on CDR3 protein sequence are summarized as one entry with the most common DNA and genes. This sample holds about 20,000 distinct CDR3 sequences; about 42% were observed only once. Together, the top ten hold roughly 94% of the sample. The treatment or condition label for this specimen denotes: in vitro stimulation with specific CMV peptide epitopes to enrich CMV-specific T cells. This clonotype originated in a human donor in good health (CMV status not recorded). Some clones in this sample may be carry-over from other donors' samples. The chain employs TRBV12-3 or TRBV12-4 and TRBJ2-2; the D gene could be either TRBD1 or TRBD2, each agreeing at 5 bases. Material: CD8+ T cells from cultured PBMCs, obtained from culture after CMV antigen stimulation. The CDR3 protein is CATWWGTPGGELFF. In nucleotide form, the sequence is TGTGCCACCTGGTGGGGGACCCCCGGCGGGGAGCTGTTTTTT.